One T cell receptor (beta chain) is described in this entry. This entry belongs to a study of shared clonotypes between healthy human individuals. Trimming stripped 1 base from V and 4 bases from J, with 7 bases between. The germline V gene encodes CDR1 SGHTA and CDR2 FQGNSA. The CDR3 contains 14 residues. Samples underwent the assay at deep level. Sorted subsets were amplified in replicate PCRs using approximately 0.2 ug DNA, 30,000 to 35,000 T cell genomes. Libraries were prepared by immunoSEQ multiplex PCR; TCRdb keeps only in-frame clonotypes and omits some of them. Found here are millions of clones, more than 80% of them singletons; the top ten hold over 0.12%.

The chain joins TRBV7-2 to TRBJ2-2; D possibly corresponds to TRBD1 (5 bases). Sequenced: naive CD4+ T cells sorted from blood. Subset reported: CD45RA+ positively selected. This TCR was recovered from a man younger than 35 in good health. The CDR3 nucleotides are TGTGCCAGCAGCTTAGGGGGCACCACCGGGGAGCTGTTTTTT. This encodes CASSLGGTTGELFF.